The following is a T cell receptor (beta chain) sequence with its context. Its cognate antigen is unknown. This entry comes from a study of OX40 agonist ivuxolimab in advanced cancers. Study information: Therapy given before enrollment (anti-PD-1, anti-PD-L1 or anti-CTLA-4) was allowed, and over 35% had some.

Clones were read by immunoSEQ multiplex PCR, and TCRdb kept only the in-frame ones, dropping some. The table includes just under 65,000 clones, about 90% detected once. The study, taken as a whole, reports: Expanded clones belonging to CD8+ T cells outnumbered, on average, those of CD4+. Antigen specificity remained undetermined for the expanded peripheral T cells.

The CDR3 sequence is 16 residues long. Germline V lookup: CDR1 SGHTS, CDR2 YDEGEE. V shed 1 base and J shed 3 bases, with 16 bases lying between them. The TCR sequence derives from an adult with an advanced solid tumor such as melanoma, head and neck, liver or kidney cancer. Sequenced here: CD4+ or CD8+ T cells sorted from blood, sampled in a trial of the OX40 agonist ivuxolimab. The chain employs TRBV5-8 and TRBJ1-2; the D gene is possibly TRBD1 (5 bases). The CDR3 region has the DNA TGTGCCAGCAGCTTGCCAGGGTTGGGGAGAGACTATGGCTACACCTTC. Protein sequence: CASSLPGLGRDYGYTF. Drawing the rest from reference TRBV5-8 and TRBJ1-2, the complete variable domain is EAGVTQSPTHLIKTRGQQATLRCSPISGHTSVYWYQQALGLGLQFLLWYDEGEERNRGNFPPRFSGRQFPNYSSELNVNALELEDSALYLCASSLPGLGRDYGYTFGSGTRLTVV.